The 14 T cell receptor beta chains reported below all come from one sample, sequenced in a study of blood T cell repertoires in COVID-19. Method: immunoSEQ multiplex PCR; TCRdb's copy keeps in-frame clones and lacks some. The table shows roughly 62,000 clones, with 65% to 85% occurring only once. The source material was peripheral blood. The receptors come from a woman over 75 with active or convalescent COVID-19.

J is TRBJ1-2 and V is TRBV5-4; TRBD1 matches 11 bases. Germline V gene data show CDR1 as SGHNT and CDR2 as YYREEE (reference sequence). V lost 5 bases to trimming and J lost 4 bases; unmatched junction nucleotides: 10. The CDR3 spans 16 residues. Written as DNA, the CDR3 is TGTGCCAGCAGACGGGACAGGGGGAATATGGGCTATGGCTACACCTTC. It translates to CASRRDRGNMGYGYTF.

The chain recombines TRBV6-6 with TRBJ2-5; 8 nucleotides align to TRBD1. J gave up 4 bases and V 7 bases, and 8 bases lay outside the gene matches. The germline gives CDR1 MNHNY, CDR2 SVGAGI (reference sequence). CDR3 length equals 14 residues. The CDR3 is CASIRQGLGETQYF. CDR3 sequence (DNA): TGTGCCAGCATTCGACAGGGGCTCGGAGAGACCCAGTACTTC.

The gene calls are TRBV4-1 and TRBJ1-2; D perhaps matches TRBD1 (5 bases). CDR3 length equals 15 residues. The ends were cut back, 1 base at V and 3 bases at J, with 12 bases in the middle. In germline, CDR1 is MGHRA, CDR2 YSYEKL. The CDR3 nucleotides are TGCGCCAGCAGCCAAGCGGTGGGGCAGCACTATGGCTACACCTTC. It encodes CASSQAVGQHYGYTF.

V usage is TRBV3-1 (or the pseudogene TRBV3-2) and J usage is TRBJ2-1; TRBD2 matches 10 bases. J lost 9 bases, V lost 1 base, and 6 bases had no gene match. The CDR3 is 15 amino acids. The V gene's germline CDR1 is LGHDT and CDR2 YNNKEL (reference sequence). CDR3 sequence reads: CASSQGSLAGAEQFF. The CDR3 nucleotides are TGTGCCAGCAGCCAAGGAAGCCTAGCGGGGGCTGAGCAGTTCTTC.

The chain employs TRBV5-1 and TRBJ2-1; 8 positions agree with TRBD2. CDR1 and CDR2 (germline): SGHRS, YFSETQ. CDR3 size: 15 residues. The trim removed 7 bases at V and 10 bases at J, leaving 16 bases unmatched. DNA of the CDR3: TGCGCCAGCCTTTGGGCGGGGGGACGATACGACGAGCAGTTCTTC. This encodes CASLWAGGRYDEQFF.

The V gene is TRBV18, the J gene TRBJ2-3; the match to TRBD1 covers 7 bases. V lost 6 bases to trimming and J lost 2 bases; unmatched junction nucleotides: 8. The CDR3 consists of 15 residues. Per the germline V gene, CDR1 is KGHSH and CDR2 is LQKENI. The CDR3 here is CASSPDRAPTDTQYF. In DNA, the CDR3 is TGTGCCAGCTCGCCTGACAGGGCTCCCACAGATACGCAGTATTTT.

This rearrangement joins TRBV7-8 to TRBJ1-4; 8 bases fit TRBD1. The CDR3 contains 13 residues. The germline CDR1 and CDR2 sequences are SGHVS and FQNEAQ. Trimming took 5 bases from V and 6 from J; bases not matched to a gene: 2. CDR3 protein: CASSRTGYEKLFF. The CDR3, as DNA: TGTGCCAGCAGCCGGACAGGGTATGAAAAACTGTTTTTT.

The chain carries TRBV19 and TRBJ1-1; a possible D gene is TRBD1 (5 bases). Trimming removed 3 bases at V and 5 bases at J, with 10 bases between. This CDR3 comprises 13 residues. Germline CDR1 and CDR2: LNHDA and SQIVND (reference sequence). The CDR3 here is CASSILRGTEAFF. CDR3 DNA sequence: TGTGCCAGTAGTATTCTGCGGGGGACTGAAGCTTTCTTT.

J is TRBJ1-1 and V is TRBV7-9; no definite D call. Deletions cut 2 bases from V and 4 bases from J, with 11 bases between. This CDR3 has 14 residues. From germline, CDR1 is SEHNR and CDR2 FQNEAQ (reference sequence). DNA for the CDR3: TGTGCCAGCAGCTTAAATTCCGGGATCACTGAAGCTTTCTTT. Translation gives CASSLNSGITEAFF.

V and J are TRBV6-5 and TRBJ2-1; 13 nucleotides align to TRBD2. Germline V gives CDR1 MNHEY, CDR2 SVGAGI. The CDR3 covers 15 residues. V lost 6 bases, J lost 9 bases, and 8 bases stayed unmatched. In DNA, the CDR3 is TGTGCCAGCAGAAGCCCCCGGACTAGCGGGAGTGAGCAGTTCTTC. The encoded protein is CASRSPRTSGSEQFF.

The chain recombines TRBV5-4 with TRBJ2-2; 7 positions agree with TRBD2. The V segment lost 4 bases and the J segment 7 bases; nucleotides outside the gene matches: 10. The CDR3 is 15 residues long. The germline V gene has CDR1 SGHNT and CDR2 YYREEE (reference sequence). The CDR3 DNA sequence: TGTGCCAGCAGCATCCCCACTAGCGTTGGCGGGGAGCTGTTTTTT. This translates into CASSIPTSVGGELFF.

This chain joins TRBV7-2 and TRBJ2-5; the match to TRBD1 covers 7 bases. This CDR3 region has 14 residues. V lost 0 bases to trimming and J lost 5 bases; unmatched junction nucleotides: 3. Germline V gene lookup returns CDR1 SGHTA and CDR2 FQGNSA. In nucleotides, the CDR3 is TGTGCCAGCAGCTTAGCCAGGGGGACCGAGACCCAGTACTTC. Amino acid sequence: CASSLARGTETQYF.

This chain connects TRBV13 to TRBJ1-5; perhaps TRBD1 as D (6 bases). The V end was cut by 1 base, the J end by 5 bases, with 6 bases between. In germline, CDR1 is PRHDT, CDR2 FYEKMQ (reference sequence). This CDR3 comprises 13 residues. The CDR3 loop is CASSLDRDQPQHF. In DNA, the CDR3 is TGTGCCAGCAGCTTAGACAGGGATCAGCCCCAGCATTTT. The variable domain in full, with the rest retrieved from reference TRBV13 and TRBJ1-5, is AAGVIQSPRHLIKEKRETATLKCYPIPRHDTVYWYQQGPGQDPQFLISFYEKMQSDKGSIPDRFSAQQFSDYHSELNMSSLELGDSALYFCASSLDRDQPQHFGDGTRLSIL.

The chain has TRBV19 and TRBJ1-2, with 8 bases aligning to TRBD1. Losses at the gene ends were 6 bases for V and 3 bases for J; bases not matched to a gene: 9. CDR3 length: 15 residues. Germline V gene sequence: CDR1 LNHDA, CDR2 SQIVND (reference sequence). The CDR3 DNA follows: TGTGCCAGTAGCCGTATGCAGGGGGCCGACTATGGCTACACCTTC. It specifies CASSRMQGADYGYTF.